This T cell receptor beta chain was sequenced in a study of monozygotic twins with cystic fibrosis. Trimming took 1 base from V and 5 from J, leaving 20 bases between them. This CDR3 comprises 16 residues. Germline V CDR1 and CDR2: GTSNPN, SVGIG (reference sequence). The protocol was immunoSEQ multiplex PCR, while the TCRdb copy is restricted to in-frame clones and leaves out a portion. In the table there are tens of thousands of clones, about 87% of which are singletons. Study-level findings and limits: No link emerged between shared CDR3 counts and age, concordance or severity.

As regards this clone: Its antigen remains unknown.

This receptor was taken from a girl aged 2-10 years with cystic fibrosis. This sequence joins TRBV30 and TRBJ1-2, with D unresolved. The material sequenced was blood. The CDR3 is CAWSGTLLRRVYGYTF. CDR3 coding DNA: TGTGCCTGGAGTGGGACTCTTCTAAGAAGGGTTTATGGCTACACCTTC.